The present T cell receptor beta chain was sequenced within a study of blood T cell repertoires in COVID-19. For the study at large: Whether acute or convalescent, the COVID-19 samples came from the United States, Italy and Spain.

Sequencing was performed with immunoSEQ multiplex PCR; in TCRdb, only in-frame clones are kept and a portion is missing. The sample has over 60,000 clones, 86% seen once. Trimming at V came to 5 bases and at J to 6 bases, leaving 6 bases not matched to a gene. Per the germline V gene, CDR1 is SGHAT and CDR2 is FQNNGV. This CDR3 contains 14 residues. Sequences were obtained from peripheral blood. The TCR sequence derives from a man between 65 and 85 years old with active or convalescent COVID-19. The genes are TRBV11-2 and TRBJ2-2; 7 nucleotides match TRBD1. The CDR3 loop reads CASSPRGGSGELFF. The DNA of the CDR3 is TGTGCCAGCAGCCCGAGAGGGGGCTCCGGGGAGCTGTTTTTT. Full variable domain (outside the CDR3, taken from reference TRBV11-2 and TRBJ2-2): EAGVAQSPRYKIIEKRQSVAFWCNPISGHATLYWYQQILGQGPKLLIQFQNNGVVDDSQLPKDRFSAERLKGVDSTLKIQPAKLEDSAVYLCASSPRGGSGELFFGEGSRLTVL.